This is a list of T cell receptor beta chains from one sample in a study of circulating CD8 cells and anti-PD-1 response in melanoma. TCRdb passed the reads through MiXCR, listing each CDR3 protein once. Of under 1,000 distinct CDR3 sequences listed, 8.5% to 10% are singletons. The input for sequencing was CD8+ T cells from PBMCs, taken at baseline or after one month of anti-PD-1 therapy (not recorded which). The source is a human donor with melanoma. CDR3s include the opening cysteine and the closing phenylalanine or tryptophan. The D gene is left open where the match is weak. The listing skips clone size in some rows; elsewhere it reads once, few, many or a size class.

abundance	d_gene	j_gene	v_gene	CDR3aa	CDR3nt
medium-sized	-	TRBJ2-7	TRBV5-4	CASSLAGAEQYF	TGTGCCAGCAGCTTGGCCGGGGCCGAGCAGTACTTC
medium-sized	-	TRBJ2-7	TRBV19	CASSLDIPSYEQYF	TGTGCCAGTTCCCTGGACATCCCCTCCTACGAGCAGTACTTC
large	-	TRBJ2-5	TRBV2	CASSIGTLIQETQYF	TGTGCCAGCAGTATAGGGACACTTATCCAAGAGACCCAGTACTTC
few	TRBD1	TRBJ2-1	TRBV12-3/TRBV12-4	CASRYDRANEQFF	TGTGCCAGCAGATACGACAGGGCCAATGAGCAGTTCTTC
medium-sized	TRBD1	TRBJ2-7	TRBV19	CASSIGDSSYEQYF	TGTGCCAGTAGTATAGGGGACAGTTCCTACGAGCAGTACTTC
medium-sized	-	TRBJ1-1	TRBV19	CASTNLRGGQNTEAFF	TGTGCCAGTACGAATTTACGCGGGGGGCAAAACACTGAAGCTTTCTTT
medium-sized	-	TRBJ2-5	TRBV19	CASSEGVRETQYF	TGTGCCAGTAGTGAAGGGGTTCGGGAGACCCAGTACTTC
medium-sized	-	TRBJ2-7	TRBV19	CASSIMTGHEQYF	TGTGCCAGTAGTATCATGACGGGGCACGAGCAGTACTTC
medium-sized	-	TRBJ2-1	TRBV5-5	CASRDFRPNEQFF	TGTGCCAGCAGAGATTTTAGGCCCAATGAGCAGTTCTTC
medium-sized	TRBD1	TRBJ2-5	TRBV7-2	CASSLGTGALETQYF	TGTGCCAGCAGCTTGGGGACAGGGGCTTTGGAGACCCAGTACTTC
-	-	TRBJ2-1	TRBV12-3/TRBV12-4	CASSRSPGPTYNEQFF	TGTGCCAGCAGTCGCTCCCCCGGACCGACCTACAATGAGCAGTTCTTC
large	TRBD1	TRBJ2-2	TRBV5-4	CASSSTGSTGELFF	TGTGCCAGCAGCTCGACAGGGAGCACCGGGGAGCTGTTTTTT
few	-	TRBJ1-1	TRBV19	CAIRQNTEAFF	TGTGCCATACGACAGAACACTGAAGCTTTCTTT
medium-sized	-	TRBJ2-1	TRBV27	CASKRRVGGGLDSYNEQFF	TGTGCCAGCAAAAGGAGGGTAGGGGGCGGCCTAGACTCCTACAATGAGCAGTTCTTC
medium-sized	-	TRBJ1-6	TRBV19	CASSMARAYNSPLHF	TGTGCCAGTAGTATGGCTAGAGCCTATAATTCACCCCTCCACTTT
medium-sized	TRBD1	TRBJ2-3	TRBV4-1	CASSQEDRATDTQYF	TGCGCCAGCAGCCAAGAGGACAGGGCCACAGATACGCAGTATTTT
-	-	TRBJ1-1	TRBV19	CASSIGAGTEAFF	TGTGCCAGTAGTATCGGGGCGGGCACTGAAGCTTTCTTT
medium-sized	-	TRBJ2-7	TRBV2	CASSERGWGETSYEQYF	TGTGCCAGCAGTGAGAGGGGCTGGGGGGAGACATCCTACGAGCAGTACTTC
medium-sized	-	TRBJ1-3	TRBV5-5	CASSLVSDDTIYF	TGTGCCAGCAGCTTGGTCTCGGATGACACCATATATTTT
medium-sized	-	TRBJ1-1	TRBV29-1	CSSRVGWTEAFF	TGCAGCTCCAGGGTAGGTTGGACTGAAGCTTTCTTT
-	-	TRBJ1-3	TRBV28	CASSPFTGSSGNTIYF	TGTGCCAGCAGTCCATTTACAGGGAGCTCTGGAAACACCATATATTTT
medium-sized	TRBD1	TRBJ2-7	TRBV19	CASSQQGPPLYEQYF	TGTGCCAGTAGCCAACAGGGGCCCCCCCTATACGAGCAGTACTTC
medium-sized	-	TRBJ2-7	TRBV7-9	CASSPSSLDAYEQYF	TGTGCCAGCAGCCCCTCGTCGCTTGACGCCTACGAGCAGTACTTC
large	-	TRBJ2-6	TRBV7-3	CASSSSPGFILGGANVLTF	TGTGCCAGCAGCTCCAGCCCCGGATTCATACTTGGGGGGGCCAACGTCCTGACTTTC
large	-	TRBJ1-1	TRBV19	CAGQRAFF	TGTGCCGGCCAGAGAGCTTTCTTT
-	-	TRBJ2-7	TRBV18	CASSPQGPYEQYF	TGTGCCAGCTCACCACAGGGGCCCTACGAGCAGTACTTC
-	-	TRBJ2-1	TRBV29-1	CSEVGQASNNEQFF	TGCAGCGAGGTCGGCCAGGCTTCTAACAATGAGCAGTTCTTC
medium-sized	-	TRBJ2-5	TRBV5-6	CASSQPGPFSLGGQYF	TGTGCCAGCAGCCAGCCTGGGCCGTTCAGCCTTGGGGGCCAGTACTTC
medium-sized	TRBD1	TRBJ2-3	TRBV19	CASSIEDRATDTQYF	TGTGCCAGTAGTATAGAGGACAGGGCCACAGATACGCAGTATTTT
medium-sized	-	TRBJ2-2	TRBV4-3	CASSQGQDFYTGELFF	TGCGCCAGCAGCCAAGGACAGGACTTCTACACCGGGGAGCTGTTTTTT
-	TRBD2	TRBJ2-7	TRBV28	CASSSPDREDWSGRALTYEQYF	TGTGCCAGCAGTTCCCCGGACAGGGAGGACTGGAGCGGGAGGGCCTTGACCTACGAGCAGTACTTC
medium-sized	-	TRBJ2-7	TRBV14	CASSQEARVPSPEQYF	TGTGCCAGCAGCCAAGAGGCCAGGGTCCCTTCACCCGAGCAGTACTTC
large	-	TRBJ1-1	TRBV5-6	CASRGLMNTEAFF	TGTGCCAGCAGGGGACTTATGAACACTGAAGCTTTCTTT
large	TRBD1	TRBJ1-3	TRBV5-4	CASSADRGLGNTIYF	TGTGCCAGCAGCGCCGACAGGGGGCTTGGAAACACCATATATTTT
-	-	TRBJ2-7	TRBV28	CASTPGQLLNEQYF	TGTGCCAGCACGCCCGGACAGCTTCTGAACGAGCAGTACTTC
once	-	TRBJ2-3	TRBV19	CASSPFSTDTQYF	TGTGCCAGTAGCCCCTTTAGCACAGATACGCAGTATTTT
medium-sized	-	TRBJ2-2	TRBV10-3	CAISEEGTGELFF	TGTGCCATCAGTGAGGAGGGCACCGGGGAGCTGTTTTTT
-	-	TRBJ1-4	TRBV19	CASGAWQGLAELLF	TGTGCCAGTGGTGCATGGCAGGGGCTAGCAGAACTGCTTTTT
large	-	TRBJ1-5	TRBV19	CASSIYGQPQHF	TGTGCCAGTAGTATCTATGGTCAGCCCCAGCATTTT
medium-sized	TRBD1	TRBJ1-2	TRBV29-1	CSVLQGANGYTF	TGCAGCGTTTTACAGGGGGCGAATGGCTACACCTTC